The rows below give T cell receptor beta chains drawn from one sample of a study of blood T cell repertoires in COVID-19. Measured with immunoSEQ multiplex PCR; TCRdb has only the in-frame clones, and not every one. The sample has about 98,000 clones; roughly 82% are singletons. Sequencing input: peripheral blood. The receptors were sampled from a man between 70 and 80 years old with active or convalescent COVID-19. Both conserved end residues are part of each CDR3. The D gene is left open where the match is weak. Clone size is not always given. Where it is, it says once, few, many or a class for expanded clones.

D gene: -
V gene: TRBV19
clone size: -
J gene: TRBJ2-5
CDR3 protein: CASSIVRAETQYF
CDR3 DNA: TGTGCCAGTAGTATAGTCAGAGCGGAGACCCAGTACTTC

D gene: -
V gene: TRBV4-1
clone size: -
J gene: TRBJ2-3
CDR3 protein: CASSQQWTRSTDTQYF
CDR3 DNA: TGCGCCAGCAGCCAACAGTGGACACGAAGCACAGATACGCAGTATTTT

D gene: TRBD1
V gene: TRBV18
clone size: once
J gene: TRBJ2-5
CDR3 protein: CASSPTGAGTQYF
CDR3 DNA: TGTGCCAGCTCACCCACAGGGGCTGGGACCCAGTACTTC

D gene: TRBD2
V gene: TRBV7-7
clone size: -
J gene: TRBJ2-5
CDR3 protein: CASSPSGGETQYF
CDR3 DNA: TGTGCTAGCAGCCCTAGCGGGGGGGAGACCCAGTACTTC

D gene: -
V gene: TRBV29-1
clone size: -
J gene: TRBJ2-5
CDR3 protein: CSVEWAHNPKGTQYF
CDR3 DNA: TGCAGCGTTGAATGGGCACATAATCCGAAAGGGACCCAGTACTTC

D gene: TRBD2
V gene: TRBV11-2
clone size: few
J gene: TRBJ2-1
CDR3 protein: CASSLDAGLAGGRPRGEQFF
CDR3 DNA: TGTGCCAGCAGCTTAGATGCGGGACTAGCGGGGGGACGACCGCGGGGTGAGCAGTTCTTC

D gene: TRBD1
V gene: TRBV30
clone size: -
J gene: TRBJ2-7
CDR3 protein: CAWGQDSYEQYF
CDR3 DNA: TGTGCCTGGGGACAGGACTCCTACGAGCAGTACTTC

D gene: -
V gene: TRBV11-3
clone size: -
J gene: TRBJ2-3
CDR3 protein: CASSLSDTQYF
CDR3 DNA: TGTGCCAGCAGTTTGTCGGATACGCAGTATTTT

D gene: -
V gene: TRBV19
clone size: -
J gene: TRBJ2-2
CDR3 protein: CASRPGNTGELFF
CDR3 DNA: TGTGCCAGTAGACCGGGGAACACCGGGGAGCTGTTTTTT

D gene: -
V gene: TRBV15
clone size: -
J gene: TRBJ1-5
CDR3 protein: CATSRDPGGHQPQHF
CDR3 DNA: TGTGCCACCAGCAGAGATCCGGGGGGGCATCAGCCCCAGCATTTT

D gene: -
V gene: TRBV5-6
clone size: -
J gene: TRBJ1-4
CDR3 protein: CASSFGQPGIEKLFF
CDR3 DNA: TGTGCCAGCAGCTTCGGACAGCCGGGAATTGAAAAACTGTTTTTT

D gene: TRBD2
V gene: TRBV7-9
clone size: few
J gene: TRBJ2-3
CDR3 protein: CASTRGERGYTDTQYF
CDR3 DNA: TGTGCCAGCACCCGGGGGGAGCGGGGGTACACAGATACGCAGTATTTT

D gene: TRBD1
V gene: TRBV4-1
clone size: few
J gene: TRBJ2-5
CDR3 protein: CASSQGTGTGGETQYF
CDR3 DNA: TGCGCCAGCAGCCAAGGCACCGGGACAGGGGGGGAGACCCAGTACTTC

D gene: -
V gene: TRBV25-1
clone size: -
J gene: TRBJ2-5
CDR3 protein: CASSEEGGWETQYF
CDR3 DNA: TGTGCCAGCAGTGAAGAGGGGGGGTGGGAGACCCAGTACTTC

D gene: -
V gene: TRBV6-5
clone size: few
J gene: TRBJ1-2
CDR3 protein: CASTGGPNSNSYTF
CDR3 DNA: TGTGCCAGCACAGGCGGGCCTAACTCGAATAGCTACACCTTC

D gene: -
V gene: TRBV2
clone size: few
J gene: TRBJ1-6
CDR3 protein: CASRGDRVDNSPLHF
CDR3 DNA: TGTGCCAGCAGAGGAGACCGGGTCGATAATTCACCCCTCCACTTT

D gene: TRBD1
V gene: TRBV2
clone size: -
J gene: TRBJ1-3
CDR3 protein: CASSEGQYGNTIYF
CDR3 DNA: TGTGCCAGCAGTGAGGGACAGTACGGAAACACCATATATTTT

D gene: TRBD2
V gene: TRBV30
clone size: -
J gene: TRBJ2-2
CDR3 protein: CAWSVRERISGELFF
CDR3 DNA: TGTGCCTGGAGTGTGCGGGAGAGGATATCCGGGGAGCTGTTTTTT

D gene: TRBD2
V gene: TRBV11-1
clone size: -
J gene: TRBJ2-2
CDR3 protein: CASTQRGGRGGELFF
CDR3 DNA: TGTGCCAGCACCCAACGGGGGGGGCGTGGCGGGGAGCTGTTTTTT

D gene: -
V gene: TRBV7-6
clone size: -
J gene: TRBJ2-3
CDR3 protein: CASSLALSSTDTQYF
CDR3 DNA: TGTGCCAGCAGCTTAGCGCTAAGTAGCACAGATACGCAGTATTTT